Sequencing of this T cell receptor beta chain was carried out in a study of control samples from healthy donors and cancer patients. This CDR3 region has 14 residues. The V gene lost 2 bases and the J gene lost 4 bases, with 12 bases spanning the gap. Germline CDR1 reads MNHEY; CDR2 reads SVGAGI. The data were produced by immunoSEQ multiplex PCR, yet TCRdb's version contains in-frame clones alone and is incomplete. Here the sample spans roughly 24,000 clones, around four fifths being singletons. The sample was PBMCs. The gene calls are TRBV6-5 and TRBJ2-7, with D uncertain. This TCR came from a man aged 60 to 69 with colorectal cancer. The CDR3 bases are TGTGCCAGCAGTTACACGGTGGGTCCGTACGAGCAGTACTTC. Protein product: CASSYTVGPYEQYF.